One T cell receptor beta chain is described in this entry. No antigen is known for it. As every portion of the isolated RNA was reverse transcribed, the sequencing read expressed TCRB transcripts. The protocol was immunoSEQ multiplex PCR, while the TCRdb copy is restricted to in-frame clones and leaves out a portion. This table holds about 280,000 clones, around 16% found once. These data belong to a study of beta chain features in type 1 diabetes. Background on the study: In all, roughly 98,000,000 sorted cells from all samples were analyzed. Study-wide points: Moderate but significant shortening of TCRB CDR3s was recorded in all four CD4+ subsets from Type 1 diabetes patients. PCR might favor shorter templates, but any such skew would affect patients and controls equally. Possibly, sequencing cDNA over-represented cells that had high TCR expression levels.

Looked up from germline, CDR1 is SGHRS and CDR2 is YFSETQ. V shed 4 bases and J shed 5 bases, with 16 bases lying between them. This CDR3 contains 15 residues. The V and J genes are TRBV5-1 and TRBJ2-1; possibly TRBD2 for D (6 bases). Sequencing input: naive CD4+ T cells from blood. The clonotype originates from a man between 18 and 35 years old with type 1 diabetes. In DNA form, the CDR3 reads TGCGCCAGCAGCCCACTAGTTGCGGGGAACAATGAGCAGTTCTTC. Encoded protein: CASSPLVAGNNEQFF.